The entry that follows covers one TCR beta chain sequence. Its antigen is as yet unknown. This entry is derived from a study of cytomegalovirus exposure and HLA in healthy donors. Study results and caveats: It is likely that the observed cluster of highly shared sequence variants was a sequencing artifact. When a later analysis was performed, an Asian-associated ancestry cluster reportedly had fewer N-insertions than the approximately 690-donor mean. Cytomegalovirus-associated TCR beta chains were listed, numbering more than 150.

This CDR3 has 16 residues. Germline V gives CDR1 KGHSH, CDR2 LQKENI. Trimming cost V 5 bases and J 2 bases; bases outside gene matches: 9. In the PCR, 60 Vbeta and 13 Jbeta primers were used. Clones were read by immunoSEQ multiplex PCR, and TCRdb kept only the in-frame ones, dropping some. The repertoire table contains 60,000 to 75,000 clones. This chain links TRBV18 with TRBJ1-5; 7 nucleotides match TRBD1. This clonotype was sampled from a woman aged 25 to 39 in good health and CMV-seronegative. Sequenced input: PBMCs. The CDR3 loop is CASSLQGRRGNQPQHF. For the CDR3, the DNA is TGTGCCAGCTCATTACAGGGGAGACGGGGCAATCAGCCCCAGCATTTT.